These 2 T cell receptor beta chains came from one sample sequenced in a study of PD-1 blockade in mismatch repair-deficient tumors. Profiled with immunoSEQ multiplex PCR; TCRdb holds only in-frame clones, not every one. The sample carries some 100,000 clones, roughly four fifths recorded once. Here the sequenced sample was peripheral blood, taken roughly 35 weeks after starting pembrolizumab. These receptor sequences come from an adult with mismatch repair-deficient cancer.

A single count supports this clone. This chain uses TRBV7-3 with TRBJ2-2, with D hard to call. With 5 bases removed from V and 3 bases from J, the gap between germline ends came to 13 bases. The germline CDR1 and CDR2 sequences are SGHTA and FQGTGA. There are 15 residues in the CDR3. CDR3 nucleotide sequence: TGTGCCAGCAGCCCTGCAGGAAGGGACACCGGGGAGCTGTTTTTT. It is translated as CASSPAGRDTGELFF.

V is TRBV5-6 and J is TRBJ1-5; unclear D gene. The germline V gene encodes CDR1 SGHDT and CDR2 YYEEEE. The CDR3 runs 13 residues. V gave up 0 bases and J gave up 8 bases, with 9 bases separating them. The CDR3 spells CASSLGPREPQHF. DNA for the CDR3: TGTGCCAGCAGCTTGGGGCCCCGCGAGCCCCAGCATTTT.